Shown below are 11 T cell receptor beta chains from a single sample sequenced in a study of T-cell memory formation after mild COVID-19. TCRdb fed the 5' RACE reads into MiXCR, producing one record per CDR3 protein. The table records 350,000 to 500,000 distinct CDR3 sequences, around 19% of them present only once. Material: PBMCs or a T cell subset sorted from them (not recorded which). Source of these receptors: an adult woman who had mild COVID-19 (a few samples of this study predate the infection). Cell type and time point are not known.

This clonotype was observed a few times. The gene calls are TRBV7-7 and TRBJ2-5; D is undetermined. Germline V gene sequence: CDR1 SSHAT, CDR2 FNYEAQ (reference sequence). The CDR3 spans 12 residues. CDR3 DNA sequence: TGTGCTAGCTCCTCGGGTTCAGAGACCCAGTACTTC. Protein sequence: CASSSGSETQYF.

The chain recombines TRBV2 with TRBJ1-1; D remains unclear. Germline V CDR1 and CDR2: SNHLY, FYNNEI. The ends were cut back, 8 bases at V and 7 bases at J, with 11 bases in the middle. The CDR3 runs 11 residues. This CDR3 is CASWVGYEAFF. The CDR3 DNA reads TGTGCCAGCTGGGTGGGGTATGAAGCTTTCTTT. The whole variable domain, remainder taken from reference TRBV2 and TRBJ1-1, is EPEVTQTPSHQVTQMGQEVILRCVPISNHLYFYWYRQILGQKVEFLVSFYNNEISEKSEIFDDQFSVERPDGSNFTLKIRSTKLEDSAMYFCASWVGYEAFFGQGTRLTVV.

This clonotype was seen a few times. The chain links TRBV12-3 or TRBV12-4 to TRBJ2-2; D is unresolved. This CDR3 comprises 14 residues. V was cut by 3 bases and J by 2 bases, with 7 bases left in between. This CDR3 reads CASSFRPNTGELFF. The DNA of the CDR3 is TGTGCCAGCAGTTTCCGGCCAAACACCGGGGAGCTGTTTTTT.

The CDR3 bases are TGCGCCAGCAGCTTGGATTGGACAGGGGATGGAAACACCATATATTTT. It translates to CASSLDWTGDGNTIYF. The gene calls are TRBV5-1 and TRBJ1-3, with TRBD1 matching 9 bases. The CDR3 is 16 amino acids. After removal of 0 bases from V and 3 bases from J, the junction contained 4 bases not matched to a gene. Germline V gene sequence: CDR1 SGHRS, CDR2 YFSETQ.

CDR3 in amino acids: CASSPIGRASGADTQYF. As DNA, the CDR3 is TGCGCCAGCAGCCCGATCGGCCGGGCTAGCGGGGCAGATACGCAGTATTTT. The rearrangement joins TRBV4-1 to TRBJ2-3; TRBD2 aligns across 9 bases. The germline V gene encodes CDR1 MGHRA and CDR2 YSYEKL. The CDR3 has 17 amino acids. J was trimmed by 4 bases and V by 4 bases; bases with no gene match: 12.

This clonotype was seen only a few times. This chain connects TRBV29-1 to TRBJ2-1, with 7 nucleotides matching TRBD2. J gave up 6 bases and V 6 bases, and 11 bases lay outside the gene matches. Germline CDR1 reads SQVTM; CDR2 reads ANQGSEA. The CDR3 length is 14 residues. The DNA of the CDR3 is TGCAGCGTAACAAGGGGAGGGTACGGCAATGAGCAGTTCTTC. Its translation: CSVTRGGYGNEQFF.

The chain is built from TRBV4-1 and TRBJ1-2; unclear D gene. The germline V gene encodes CDR1 MGHRA and CDR2 YSYEKL. Trimming pared 3 bases from V and 8 bases from J, leaving 19 bases between. The CDR3 runs 15 residues. The CDR3 DNA is TGCGCCAGCAGCCAGTACTCCGAGGGCCCCGGGGGCTACACCTTC. It specifies CASSQYSEGPGGYTF.

The rearrangement uses TRBV29-1 and TRBJ2-7; D call uncertain. Per the germline V gene, CDR1 is SQVTM and CDR2 is ANQGSEA. This CDR3 comprises 13 residues. Trimming cost V 4 bases and J 1 base, with 11 bases left between them. This CDR3 is CSVGGTDSYEQYF. The CDR3 region has the DNA TGCAGCGTTGGGGGAACAGATTCCTACGAGCAGTACTTC.

The V and J genes are TRBV4-3 and TRBJ2-7, with TRBD2 as a possible D gene (5 bases). CDR3 length: 14 residues. The V and J ends lost 0 bases and 4 bases respectively, with 10 bases between them. Germline V gives CDR1 LGHNA, CDR2 YSLEER. CDR3 DNA: TGCGCCAGCAGCCAAGATGGGAGCGGTTACGAGCAGTACTTC. It specifies CASSQDGSGYEQYF.

This clonotype has only a few counts. The rearrangement joins TRBV18 to TRBJ2-5; 8 bases match TRBD2. Germline trimming cut 3 bases from V and 5 bases from J; bases unmatched to any gene: 11. Germline V gene sequence: CDR1 KGHSH, CDR2 LQKENI. The CDR3 totals 16 residues. The CDR3 DNA sequence: TGTGCCAGCTCACCGGATAGCGGGATGCAGTTTGAGACCCAGTACTTC. This sequence encodes CASSPDSGMQFETQYF.

The V and J genes are TRBV7-2 and TRBJ2-7; 8 bases fit TRBD1. CDR1 SGHTA and CDR2 FQGNSA come from the germline V gene. The CDR3 sequence is 14 residues long. Trimming cost V 1 base and J 6 bases; bases outside gene matches: 5. The CDR3 loop reads CASSLGTTGGEQYF. CDR3 sequence (DNA): TGTGCCAGCAGCTTAGGAACAACAGGGGGCGAGCAGTACTTC.